What follows are 15 T cell receptor beta chains derived from one specimen sequenced in a study of OX40 agonist ivuxolimab in advanced cancers. The assay was immunoSEQ multiplex PCR, and TCRdb's table has in-frame clones only and misses some. This sample has tens of thousands of clones, with around 87% found just once. Sequenced here: CD4+ or CD8+ T cells sorted from blood, sampled in a trial of the OX40 agonist ivuxolimab. The source is an adult with an advanced solid tumor such as melanoma, head and neck, liver or kidney cancer.

V is TRBV27 and J is TRBJ1-2; D gene unclear. From germline, CDR1 is MNHEY and CDR2 SMNVEV (reference sequence). V was cut by 1 base and J by 8 bases, with 8 bases left in between. CDR3 size: 12 residues. CDR3 nucleotides: TGTGCCAGCAGTTTATTCGGGGTAGGCTACACCTTC. Translated, it gives CASSLFGVGYTF.

The chain carries TRBV7-2 and TRBJ2-5; D remains unclear. Trimming left V 5 bases short and J 1 base short, with 11 bases between. Germline V gene sequence: CDR1 SGHTA, CDR2 FQGNSA. The CDR3 is 14 residues long. This CDR3 is CASSATIFQETQYF. The CDR3, as DNA: TGTGCCAGCAGCGCGACAATCTTCCAAGAGACCCAGTACTTC.

J is TRBJ1-2 and V is TRBV15; possible D gene TRBD1, 5 bases. This CDR3 spans 14 amino acids. CDR1 and CDR2 (germline): LNHNV, YYDKDF (reference sequence). The ends were cut back, 8 bases at V and 3 bases at J, with 16 bases in the middle. In nucleotides, the CDR3 is TGTGCCACCGGCACACGGGGGGACTACTATGGCTACACCTTC. Its protein is CATGTRGDYYGYTF. The variable domain in full, with the rest retrieved from reference TRBV15 and TRBJ1-2, is DAMVIQNPRYQVTQFGKPVTLSCSQTLNHNVMYWYQQKSSQAPKLLFHYYDKDFNNEADTPDNFQSRRPNTSFCFLDIRSPGLGDTAMYLCATGTRGDYYGYTFGSGTRLTVV.

The V call is TRBV11-3, the J call TRBJ2-7; D unclear. The CDR3 has 12 amino acids. Trimming left V 2 bases short and J 3 bases short, with 5 bases between. Per the germline V gene, CDR1 is SGHNT and CDR2 is YENEEA. CDR3 sequence: CASSLSYYEQYF. In DNA form, the CDR3 reads TGTGCCAGCAGCTTATCCTACTACGAGCAGTACTTC. The variable domain in full, completed from reference TRBV11-3 and TRBJ2-7, reads EAGVVQSPRYKIIEKKQPVAFWCNPISGHNTLYWYLQNLGQGPELLIRYENEEAVDDSQLPKDRFSAERLKGVDSTLKIQPAELGDSAVYLCASSLSYYEQYFGPGTRLTVT.

The sample holds one count of this clone. V gene TRBV6-6 combines with J gene TRBJ2-1; D uncertain. Germline V gives CDR1 MNHNY, CDR2 SVGAGI (reference sequence). V lost 7 bases to trimming and J lost 4 bases, with 8 bases between them. CDR3 length equals 12 residues. This CDR3 is CASTENYNEQFF. CDR3 bases: TGTGCCAGCACCGAGAATTACAATGAGCAGTTCTTC.

The rearrangement uses TRBV10-2 and TRBJ2-1, with D maybe TRBD2 (5 bases). Germline CDR1 is WSHSY and CDR2 is SAAADI. The CDR3 length is 12 residues. V was clipped by 10 bases and J by 6 bases, with 13 bases between them. As DNA, the CDR3 is TGCGCCACCTACAAGGCGGGCAATGAGCAGTTCTTC. Its translation is CATYKAGNEQFF.

The V call is TRBV6-5, the J call TRBJ2-7; possibly TRBD2 for D (6 bases). The CDR3 is 11 amino acids. Germline V gene lookup returns CDR1 MNHEY and CDR2 SVGAGI. V gave up 9 bases and J gave up 3 bases, with 9 bases separating them. The CDR3 DNA reads as TGTGCCAGTAAGGAGGGCTACGAGCAGTACTTC. This codes for CASKEGYEQYF.

This rearrangement joins TRBV7-7 to TRBJ2-5; TRBD1 agrees at 8 bases. The CDR3 loop spans 15 amino acids. Germline CDR1 reads SSHAT; CDR2 reads FNYEAQ (reference sequence). V trimming: 1 base; J trimming: 5 bases; junction bases outside the gene matches: 6. The CDR3 region has the DNA TGTGCCAGCAGCTTAGGGCAGGGGGCGCGGGAGACCCAGTACTTC. Translation gives CASSLGQGARETQYF.

The rearrangement links TRBV9 to TRBJ2-7; D possibly corresponds to TRBD1 (6 bases). The length of the CDR3 is 14 residues. The V gene lost 3 bases and the J gene lost 1 base, with 11 bases spanning the gap. The germline V gene has CDR1 SGDLS and CDR2 YYNGEE. In DNA form, the CDR3 reads TGTGCCAGCAGCGCCTCAGGGGCATCCTACGAGCAGTACTTC. Its translation: CASSASGASYEQYF. The variable domain in full, with the rest retrieved from reference TRBV9 and TRBJ2-7, is DSGVTQTPKHLITATGQRVTLRCSPRSGDLSVYWYQQSLDQGLQFLIQYYNGEERAKGNILERFSAQQFPDLHSELNLSSLELGDSALYFCASSASGASYEQYFGPGTRLTVT.

The genes are TRBV11-3 and TRBJ2-1; D uncertain. Germline values: CDR1 SGHNT, CDR2 YENEEA. This CDR3 has 12 residues. V was shortened by 8 bases and J by 8 bases, with 13 bases between the two germline ends. The CDR3 nucleotides read TGTGCCAGCCGTGACTTGGGCGATGAGCAGTTCTTC. It codes for CASRDLGDEQFF.

The chain uses TRBV2 and TRBJ1-1; no clear D. The CDR3 covers 11 residues. Trimming took off 11 bases at V and 5 bases at J, with 12 bases between the two ends. From germline, CDR1 is SNHLY and CDR2 FYNNEI. CDR3 residues: CAGGEATEAFF. In nucleotides, the CDR3 is TGTGCCGGCGGGGAGGCGACTGAAGCTTTCTTT.

This clone was detected only once. The chain recombines TRBV29-1 with TRBJ2-7; D may be TRBD2 (5 bases). Trimming left V 7 bases short and J 0 bases short, with 13 bases between. The CDR3 has 13 residues. Germline V gene lookup returns CDR1 SQVTM and CDR2 ANQGSEA. The CDR3 nucleotides are TGCAGCGCCCAGCGGTATAGCTCCTACGAGCAGTACTTC. It yields the protein CSAQRYSSYEQYF.

This chain joins TRBV4-1 and TRBJ2-7; TRBD2 aligns across 10 bases. The CDR3 consists of 16 residues. Germline V gene lookup returns CDR1 MGHRA and CDR2 YSYEKL. V trimming: 3 bases; J trimming: 3 bases; junction bases outside the gene matches: 8. The chain's CDR3 is CASSHKIIAGGYEQYF. CDR3 sequence (DNA): TGCGCCAGCAGCCACAAGATAATAGCGGGAGGCTACGAGCAGTACTTC.

The CDR3 loop reads CASSPDSTYEQYF. The DNA of the CDR3 is TGTGCCAGCAGCCCGGACAGTACCTACGAGCAGTACTTC. The chain joins TRBV7-9 to TRBJ2-7; the D gene is possibly TRBD1 (6 bases). The CDR3 covers 13 residues. Deletions cut 5 bases from V and 2 bases from J, with 10 bases between. The V gene's germline CDR1 is SEHNR and CDR2 FQNEAQ (reference sequence).

The chain employs TRBV9 and TRBJ1-2, with D maybe TRBD1 (5 bases). CDR3 length: 16 amino acids. V was trimmed by 2 bases and J by 3 bases, leaving 17 bases between them. Germline lookup yields CDR1 SGDLS and CDR2 YYNGEE. CDR3 region: CASSVREGADYYGYTF. DNA of the CDR3: TGTGCCAGCAGCGTTCGCGAAGGGGCTGATTACTATGGCTACACCTTC.